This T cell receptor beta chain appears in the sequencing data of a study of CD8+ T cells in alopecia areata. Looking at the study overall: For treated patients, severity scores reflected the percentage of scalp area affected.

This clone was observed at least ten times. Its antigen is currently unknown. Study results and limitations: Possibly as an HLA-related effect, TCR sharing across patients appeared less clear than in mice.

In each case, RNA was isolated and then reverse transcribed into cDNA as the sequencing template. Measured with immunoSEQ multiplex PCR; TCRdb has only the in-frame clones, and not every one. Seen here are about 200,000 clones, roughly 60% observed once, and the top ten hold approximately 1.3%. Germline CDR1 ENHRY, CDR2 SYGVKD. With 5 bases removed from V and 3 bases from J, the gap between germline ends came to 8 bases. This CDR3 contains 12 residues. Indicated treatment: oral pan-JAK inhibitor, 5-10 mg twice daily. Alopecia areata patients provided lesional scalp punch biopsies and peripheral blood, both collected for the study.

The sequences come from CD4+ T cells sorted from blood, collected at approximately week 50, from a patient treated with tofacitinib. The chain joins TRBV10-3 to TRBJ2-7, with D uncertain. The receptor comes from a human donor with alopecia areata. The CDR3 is CAISSTNYEQYF. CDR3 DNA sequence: TGTGCCATCAGTAGTACTAACTACGAGCAGTACTTC.